Detailed here is one T cell receptor beta chain. The antigen is undetermined. This record belongs to a study of T cells after yellow fever vaccination. Regarding the study as a whole: One caveat is that FACS-sorted repertoires could contain abundant clonotypes contaminating from the bulk population. Booster samples showed a return of most primary-vaccination clones (approximately 96% CD4, around 88% CD8).

Germline loops: CDR1 LGHDT, CDR2 YNNKEL (reference sequence). V shed 3 bases and J 10 bases; nucleotides not matched to a gene: 4. The CDR3 runs to 12 residues. For TCR, cDNA came from 5'RACE template switching, which added a universal primer site and UMIs. Via MiXCR, TCRdb re-called the 5' RACE reads, giving one row per CDR3 protein. Here the sample spans 400,000 to 450,000 distinct CDR3 sequences, 18% being singletons. The TCR sequence derives from a man aged 18 to 30 who received the YFV17D yellow fever vaccine. Sequencing was performed on PBMCs, taken before the yellow fever booster vaccination. The chain uses TRBV3-1 and TRBJ2-3; TRBD2 matches at 7 bases. This CDR3 reads CASSQTSRSQYF. DNA for the CDR3: TGTGCCAGCAGCCAGACTAGCAGGTCGCAGTATTTT.